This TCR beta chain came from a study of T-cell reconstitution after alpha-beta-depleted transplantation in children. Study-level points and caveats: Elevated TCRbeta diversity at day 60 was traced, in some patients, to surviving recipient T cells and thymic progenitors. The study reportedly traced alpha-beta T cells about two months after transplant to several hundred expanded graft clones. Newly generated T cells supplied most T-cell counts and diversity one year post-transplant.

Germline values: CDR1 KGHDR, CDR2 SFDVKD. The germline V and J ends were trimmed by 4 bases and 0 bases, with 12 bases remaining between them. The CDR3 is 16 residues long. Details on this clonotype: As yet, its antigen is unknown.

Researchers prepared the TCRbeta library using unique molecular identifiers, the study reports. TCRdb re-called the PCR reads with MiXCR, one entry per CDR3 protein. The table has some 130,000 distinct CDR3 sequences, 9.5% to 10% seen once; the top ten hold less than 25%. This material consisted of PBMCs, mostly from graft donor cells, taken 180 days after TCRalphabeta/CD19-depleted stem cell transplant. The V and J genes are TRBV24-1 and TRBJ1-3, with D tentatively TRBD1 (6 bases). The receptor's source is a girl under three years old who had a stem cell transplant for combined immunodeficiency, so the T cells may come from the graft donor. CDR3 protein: CATSDPGQNSGNTIYF. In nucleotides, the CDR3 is TGTGCCACCAGTGACCCTGGACAGAACTCTGGAAACACCATATATTTT.